Sequencing of this T cell receptor beta chain was carried out in a study of T cell repertoires in aging, cancer and after chemotherapy (dated by TCRdb to the late 2010s). For context, the study as a whole: Six donor age groups were covered, ranging from 30 or younger up to 70 or older, and each group contained at least three individuals. The cohort comprised around 220 cancer patients, more than 90 with hematological and around 130 with solid cancers, plus 95 healthy donors as a reference group. The study profiled peripheral blood TCR beta repertoires from healthy donors and cancer patients to examine immunoaging and T cell reconstitution after chemotherapy. TCR repertoires from healthy donor controls were recorded over periods of several months to years and showed clear clonal overlap between repeated samplings. In total, the full dataset held 10 million or so TCR reads. Overall results and qualifications from the work: Significantly lower blood TCR diversity and higher clonality were observed in untreated patients with hematological or solid cancers than in age-matched healthy donors. It was noted by the authors that conclusions about immunological memory after chemotherapy cannot be drawn from the repertoire data. Median generation probability increased over the chemotherapy interval in both cancer cohorts, suggesting repertoire reconstitution through rebound thymic output. In healthy donors, the decline in TCR diversity with age was mainly explained by loss of richness, whereas in cancer patients loss of evenness was also found to contribute.

Multiplex touch-down PCR with a mixed TRB-A/B primer pool was used to amplify rearranged TRB sequences covering the V, D and J segments. Illumina adapters and sample indices were added to the amplicons in two consecutive PCR reactions performed with Phusion HS II polymerase. Amplicons were gel-purified with the NucleoSpin Gel and PCR Clean-up kit, then checked with Qubit and an Agilent 2100 Bioanalyzer. The libraries were sequenced on an Illumina MiSeq with 600-cycle, single-indexed, paired-end runs. The authors' analysis ran thus. Processing of the TRB sequences was carried out with MiXCR versions 2.12 and 3.0.5. Each unique CDR3 nucleotide sequence was treated as one clone, and only productive sequences with two or more reads were kept. The repertoire metrics were Shannon diversity, evenness, clonality (calculated as one minus evenness), and diversity profiles parameterized by alpha from 0 to 5. The IGoR algorithm was used to calculate generation probabilities for clones in the paired samples taken before and after chemotherapy. Clones were called with MiXCR by TCRdb after fastp trimmed the public reads at Q25, and only in-frame beta chains were retained. Identical CDR3 protein sequences are pooled into one entry, listed with their most common genes and DNA. The V and J calls and clone size come from TCRdb's table, not from the authors' own analysis. The sample table holds about 12,000 distinct CDR3 sequences, of which approximately 31% were seen once. The leading ten clones occupy 9.5% to 13% of the sample.

For CDR1 and CDR2, the germline V gene lists SGHDT and YYEEEE. Trimming takes 0 bases from V and 10 bases from J, and the germline ends sit 13 bases apart. Inclusive of the bounding cysteine and phenylalanine, the CDR3 is 13 residues long. Here the CDR3 DNA is all that survives: 39 bases in frame from base 1. TCR beta rearrangements were amplified from genomic DNA isolated from peripheral blood, not from sorted cells or RNA. The sample holds a few counts of this clonotype. Its antigen specificity is not known. No quality values exist for individual bases; no much larger clone is one base distant. The sample comprised blood. The V gene is TRBV5-6 and the J gene is TRBJ1-1; TRBD1 is a possible D gene, resting on 5 matching bases. The receptor comes from a human donor in good health. The donor label of this sample is uncertain. Here is the DNA: TGTGCCAGCAGCTTGGTCACCGGGGGGGGAGCTTTCTTT. Translated, this is CASSLVTGGGAFF.